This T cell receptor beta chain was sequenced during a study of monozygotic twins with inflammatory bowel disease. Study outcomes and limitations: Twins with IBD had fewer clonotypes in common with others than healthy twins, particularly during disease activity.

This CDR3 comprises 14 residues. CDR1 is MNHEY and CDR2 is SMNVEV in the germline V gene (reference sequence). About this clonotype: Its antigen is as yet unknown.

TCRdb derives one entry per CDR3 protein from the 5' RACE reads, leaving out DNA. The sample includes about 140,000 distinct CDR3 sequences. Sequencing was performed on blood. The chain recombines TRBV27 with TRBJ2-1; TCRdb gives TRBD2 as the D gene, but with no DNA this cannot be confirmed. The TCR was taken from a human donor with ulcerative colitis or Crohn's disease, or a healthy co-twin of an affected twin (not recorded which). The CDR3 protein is CASRGAITYNEQFF.